These 28 T cell receptor beta chains were all obtained from the same sample, sequenced in a study of human T cells and chemical hapten exposure. TCRdb passed the RACE reads through MiXCR, listing each CDR3 protein once. The data contain approximately 52,000 distinct CDR3 sequences, approximately 11% of them singletons. As for time point: patch test 1, 2 weeks after DPC sensitization. Treatment meaning: therapeutic diphenylcyclopropenone sensitization with weekly scalp DPC. The total RNA was obtained from whole blood that was not fractionated. The material was whole blood, obtained in connection with sensitization to the hapten diphenylcyclopropenone (DPC). The receptors shown here come from a woman between 40 and 50 years old with alopecia areata. Some clones in this sample may be carry-over from other donors' samples.

This clonotype was picked up a small number of times. The chain links TRBV29-1 to TRBJ1-4; 8 nucleotides line up with TRBD1. Losses at the gene ends were 0 bases for V and 7 bases for J; bases not matched to a gene: 7. The CDR3 contains 15 residues. The germline gives CDR1 SQVTM, CDR2 ANQGSEA. CDR3 residues: CSVEDRSGGGEKLFF. DNA of the CDR3: TGCAGCGTTGAAGATCGGTCAGGGGGCGGTGAAAAACTGTTTTTT.

This clonotype was seen ten or more times. For the CDR3, the DNA is TGCAGTGCTAGGCTCGGACTAGCGGGAGCTTCCTACAATGAGCAGTTCTTC. This sequence encodes CSARLGLAGASYNEQFF. The chain couples TRBV20-1 to TRBJ2-1; 13 bases fit TRBD2. The CDR3 totals 17 residues. Germline V gives CDR1 DFQATT, CDR2 SNEGSKA (reference sequence). Trimming cost V 3 bases and J 1 base; bases outside gene matches: 6.

The table lists this clonotype with many counts. The chain employs TRBV6-2 or TRBV6-3 and TRBJ1-5, with a possible D match to TRBD1 (6 bases). Between the trimmed V and J ends, which lost 4 bases and 6 bases, there was a span of 10 bases. Germline CDR1 is MNHEY and CDR2 is SVGEGT. The CDR3 is 13 amino acids. The CDR3 region is CASSFQGRQPQHF. The CDR3 nucleotides read TGTGCCAGCAGTTTTCAGGGGCGTCAGCCCCAGCATTTT.

This clonotype occurred many times. This chain connects TRBV3-1 to TRBJ1-2; a possible D gene is TRBD1 (5 bases). CDR1 is LGHDT, CDR2 YNNKEL, per germline (reference sequence). The CDR3 has 15 residues. The V gene lost 1 base and the J gene lost 7 bases, with 16 bases spanning the gap. CDR3 residues: CASSQGVEGRSGYTF. CDR3 nucleotides: TGTGCCAGCAGCCAAGGGGTTGAGGGGAGGTCTGGCTACACCTTC.

This clonotype appeared many times. The chain carries TRBV20-1 and TRBJ2-1; 14 positions match TRBD2. CDR1 and CDR2 (germline): DFQATT, SNEGSKA (reference sequence). With V trimmed by 4 bases and J by 8 bases, 4 bases remained unmatched. The CDR3 is 14 amino acids. The CDR3 DNA follows: TGCAGTGCTATGGGGACTAGCGGGAGCTATGAGCAGTTCTTC. Its protein is CSAMGTSGSYEQFF.

There are many counts of this clonotype. The chain joins TRBV4-3 to TRBJ1-4, with no clear D. The CDR3 runs 14 residues. Looked up from germline, CDR1 is LGHNA and CDR2 is YSLEER. V lost 0 bases to trimming and J lost 5 bases, with 7 bases between them. The CDR3 nucleotides read TGCGCCAGCAGCCAAGACGGGCGGAATGAAAAACTGTTTTTT. Its protein is CASSQDGRNEKLFF.

This chain links TRBV20-1 with TRBJ2-3, with D unclear. The CDR3 is made up of 14 amino acids. The germline gives CDR1 DFQATT, CDR2 SNEGSKA (reference sequence). Trimming pared 7 bases from V and 2 bases from J, leaving 16 bases between. Written as DNA, the CDR3 is TGCAGTGTGTTGGGGAATTCACACACAGATACGCAGTATTTT. The encoded protein is CSVLGNSHTDTQYF.

V and J are TRBV2 and TRBJ2-7; TRBD2 is a possible D gene (6 bases). Trimming pared 4 bases from V and 2 bases from J, leaving 12 bases between. Germline assignment: CDR1 SNHLY and CDR2 FYNNEI. This CDR3 region has 14 residues. The CDR3 loop is CASSVRDLPYEQYF. The CDR3 nucleotides read TGTGCCAGCAGTGTCCGGGACTTGCCCTACGAGCAGTACTTC.

This clonotype turned up a few times. The rearrangement links TRBV3-1 to TRBJ1-5; weak D call: TRBD1 (6 bases). V shed 4 bases and J shed 1 base, with 11 bases lying between them. The CDR3 is 15 residues long. Germline V gene sequence: CDR1 LGHDT, CDR2 YNNKEL (reference sequence). The CDR3, as DNA: TGTGCCAGCAGCCCCCGAACAGGGAGCAATCAGCCCCAGCATTTT. It yields the protein CASSPRTGSNQPQHF.

This clonotype was seen at least ten times. The chain employs TRBV5-1 and TRBJ2-2, with TRBD1 matching 8 bases. There are 16 residues in the CDR3. J gave up 2 bases and V 2 bases, and 5 bases lay outside the gene matches. Germline CDR1 SGHRS, CDR2 YFSETQ. The CDR3 spells CASSFTGGRNTGELFF. CDR3 DNA sequence: TGCGCCAGCAGCTTTACAGGGGGACGTAACACCGGGGAGCTGTTTTTT. The full variable domain, with the rest looked up from reference TRBV5-1 and TRBJ2-2, is KAGVTQTPRYLIKTRGQQVTLSCSPISGHRSVSWYQQTPGQGLQFLFEYFSETQRNKGNFPGRFSGRQFSNSRSEMNVSTLELGDSALYLCASSFTGGRNTGELFFGEGSRLTVL.

This chain uses TRBV28 with TRBJ2-5; 7 bases match TRBD1. Germline V CDR1 and CDR2: MDHEN, SYDVKM. This CDR3 spans 16 amino acids. With 5 bases clipped from V and 3 bases from J, the junction kept 12 bases outside the gene matches. CDR3 DNA sequence: TGTGCCAGCAGTACCGACCGGGACAGCGAAAAAGAGACCCAGTACTTC. Translating gives CASSTDRDSEKETQYF.

This clonotype has more than one count but fewer than ten. CDR3 amino acids: CASSRPGNSPLHF. In DNA form, the CDR3 reads TGTGCCAGCAGCAGACCGGGTAATTCACCCCTCCACTTT. The rearrangement links TRBV28 to TRBJ1-6; D is unclear. Germline loops: CDR1 MDHEN, CDR2 SYDVKM. V shed 6 bases and J shed 6 bases, with 9 bases lying between them. The length of the CDR3 is 13 residues.

At least ten counts were recorded for this clonotype. The rearrangement links TRBV4-2 to TRBJ2-4; 10 bases line up with TRBD1. Germline V gene lookup returns CDR1 LGHNA and CDR2 YNFKEQ. This CDR3 spans 15 amino acids. The J segment lost 9 bases and the V segment lost 3 bases, leaving 8 bases of the junction unmatched. CDR3 nucleotide sequence: TGTGCCAGCAGCCAGTCCGGGACAGGGGCCGGCATTCAGTACTTC. Protein product: CASSQSGTGAGIQYF.

This chain uses TRBV6-5 with TRBJ2-1; D call uncertain. V was cut by 6 bases and J by 9 bases, with 9 bases left in between. In germline, CDR1 is MNHEY, CDR2 SVGAGI. CDR3 length equals 11 residues. In nucleotides, the CDR3 is TGTGCCAGCAGCCAGGTGGGTGAGCAGTTCTTC. It codes for CASSQVGEQFF.

This clonotype appeared many times. CDR3 coding DNA: TGTGCCAGCAGTCCCGCCGGCTCCTATAATTCACCCCTCCACTTT. Translating it yields CASSPAGSYNSPLHF. The chain joins TRBV27 to TRBJ1-6; D unclear. CDR1 is MNHEY and CDR2 is SMNVEV in the germline V gene (reference sequence). The CDR3 loop spans 15 amino acids. The V end lost 5 bases, the J end lost 0 bases, and 8 bases lay between the germline ends.

This clonotype was found many times. The CDR3 here is CASNPGLGSYNEQFF. CDR3 in DNA: TGTGCCAGCAATCCGGGACTAGGCTCCTACAATGAGCAGTTCTTC. The chain carries TRBV7-9 and TRBJ2-1, with TRBD2 matching over 8 bases. Losses at the gene ends were 7 bases for V and 0 bases for J; bases not matched to a gene: 5. The CDR3 spans 15 residues. The germline V gene has CDR1 SEHNR and CDR2 FQNEAQ (reference sequence). Full variable domain (outside the CDR3, taken from reference TRBV7-9 and TRBJ2-1): DTGVSQNPRHKITKRGQNVTFRCDPISEHNRLYWYRQTLGQGPEFLTYFQNEAQLEKSRLLSDRFSAERPKGSFSTLEIQRTEQGDSAMYLCASNPGLGSYNEQFFGPGTRLTVL.

This clonotype was seen more than once but under ten times. This chain connects TRBV29-1 to TRBJ1-2; tentatively, D is TRBD1 (6 bases). CDR3 size: 15 residues. V was cut by 4 bases and J by 4 bases, with 19 bases left in between. Germline CDR1 and CDR2: SQVTM and ANQGSEA. CDR3 coding DNA: TGCAGCGTTGTGCTGGGCTCAGGGGCGGTCTATGGCTACACCTTC. The encoded protein is CSVVLGSGAVYGYTF.

This clonotype was seen more than once but under ten times. This chain joins TRBV11-3 and TRBJ1-1, with D unresolved. The CDR3 loop spans 15 amino acids. Germline CDR1 and CDR2: SGHNT and YENEEA. Trimming left V 1 base short and J 4 bases short, with 13 bases between. The chain's CDR3 is CASSLGGRITTEAFF. CDR3 sequence (DNA): TGTGCCAGCAGCTTAGGTGGCAGGATAACCACTGAAGCTTTCTTT.

This clonotype was counted many times. This rearrangement joins TRBV2 to TRBJ1-2; tentative D call: TRBD1 (5 bases). Germline lookup yields CDR1 SNHLY and CDR2 FYNNEI. This CDR3 is 14 amino acids long. V was shortened by 9 bases and J by 2 bases, with 16 bases between the two germline ends. The CDR3 nucleotides read TGTGCCAGTGGTTCTCAGACAGCCAACTATGGCTACACCTTC. Translating gives CASGSQTANYGYTF.

At least ten counts were recorded for this clonotype. V is TRBV18 and J is TRBJ2-7; a weak D match, TRBD2 (6 bases). CDR1 and CDR2 (germline): KGHSH, LQKENI. This CDR3 is 14 amino acids long. With 2 bases removed from V and 2 bases from J, the gap between germline ends came to 10 bases. CDR3 loop: CASSPTGGAYEQYF. DNA for the CDR3: TGTGCCAGCTCACCAACCGGGGGAGCCTACGAGCAGTACTTC.

This chain joins TRBV6-7 and TRBJ2-1; 15 bases agree with TRBD2. TRBV6-7 is an ORF for which the function is uncertain. V lost 9 bases, J lost 7 bases, and 7 bases stayed unmatched. The CDR3 totals 15 residues. The CDR3 loop is CARKRTSGRENEQFF. The CDR3 DNA reads TGTGCCAGAAAACGGACTAGCGGGAGGGAGAATGAGCAGTTCTTC.

The J gene is TRBJ1-2, the V gene TRBV6-5; maybe TRBD1 (6 bases). The V gene's germline CDR1 is MNHEY and CDR2 SVGAGI. The CDR3 is made up of 15 amino acids. Trimming left V 2 bases short and J 4 bases short, with 14 bases between. CDR3: CASSYAGQRSYGYTF. CDR3 sequence (DNA): TGTGCCAGCAGTTACGCCGGACAGCGATCCTATGGCTACACCTTC.

The sample holds a few counts of this clonotype. This sequence joins TRBV29-1 and TRBJ1-1; 12 nucleotides match TRBD1. V shed 4 bases, J shed 6 bases, and the junction held 3 bases outside the gene matches. This CDR3 has 13 residues. Germline-derived CDR1 and CDR2 are SQVTM and ANQGSEA. The CDR3, as DNA: TGCAGCGTTGGGGACAGGGGGCTCGCTGAAGCTTTCTTT. Protein: CSVGDRGLAEAFF.

This clonotype showed up many times. J is TRBJ1-1 and V is TRBV3-1, with unresolved D. The CDR3 is 15 residues long. Germline V CDR1 and CDR2: LGHDT, YNNKEL (reference sequence). V was shortened by 0 bases and J by 4 bases, with 12 bases between the two germline ends. CDR3 nucleotides: TGTGCCAGCAGCCAAGAACGGGGAGCGGCCACTGAAGCTTTCTTT. Translated: CASSQERGAATEAFF. Based on the CDR3 plus reference TRBV3-1 and TRBJ1-1, the full variable domain is DTAVSQTPKYLVTQMGNDKSIKCEQNLGHDTMYWYKQDSKKFLKIMFSYNNKELIINETVPNRFSPKSPDKAHLNLHINSLELGDSAVYFCASSQERGAATEAFFGQGTRLTVV.

This clonotype was seen a handful of times. The rearrangement joins TRBV18 to TRBJ1-5; D not resolved. This CDR3 is 12 amino acids long. Germline CDR1 KGHSH, CDR2 LQKENI. V shed 4 bases and J shed 5 bases, with 6 bases lying between them. Here the CDR3 reads CASSLGDQPQHF. For the CDR3, the DNA is TGTGCCAGCTCACTCGGTGATCAGCCCCAGCATTTT.

The chain employs TRBV5-8 and TRBJ2-7; possible D gene TRBD1, 5 bases. Germline CDR1 SGHTS, CDR2 YDEGEE. Trimming pared 4 bases from V and 3 bases from J, leaving 20 bases between. The CDR3 spans 16 residues. CDR3 bases: TGTGCCAGCAGCAGGCGGTTTACAGGCCGTAGCTACGAGCAGTACTTC. Amino acids: CASSRRFTGRSYEQYF.

This clonotype showed up just a few times. CDR3 sequence: CASTQGDYGYTF. The CDR3 coding sequence is TGTGCCAGCACCCAGGGTGACTATGGCTACACCTTC. This chain links TRBV6-6 with TRBJ1-2, with a weak D call TRBD1 (5 bases). Germline CDR1 is MNHNY and CDR2 is SVGAGI (reference sequence). V was pared by 7 bases and J by 3 bases, with 9 bases between. The CDR3 totals 12 residues.

This clonotype was recorded at least ten times. V gene TRBV29-1 combines with J gene TRBJ2-1; maybe TRBD2 (6 bases). CDR1 SQVTM and CDR2 ANQGSEA come from the germline V gene. Trimming cost V 8 bases and J 2 bases, with 13 bases left between them. The CDR3 is 13 amino acids. As DNA, the CDR3 is TGCAGCCCCGGGAGCCGAACCTACAATGAGCAGTTCTTC. It codes for CSPGSRTYNEQFF.